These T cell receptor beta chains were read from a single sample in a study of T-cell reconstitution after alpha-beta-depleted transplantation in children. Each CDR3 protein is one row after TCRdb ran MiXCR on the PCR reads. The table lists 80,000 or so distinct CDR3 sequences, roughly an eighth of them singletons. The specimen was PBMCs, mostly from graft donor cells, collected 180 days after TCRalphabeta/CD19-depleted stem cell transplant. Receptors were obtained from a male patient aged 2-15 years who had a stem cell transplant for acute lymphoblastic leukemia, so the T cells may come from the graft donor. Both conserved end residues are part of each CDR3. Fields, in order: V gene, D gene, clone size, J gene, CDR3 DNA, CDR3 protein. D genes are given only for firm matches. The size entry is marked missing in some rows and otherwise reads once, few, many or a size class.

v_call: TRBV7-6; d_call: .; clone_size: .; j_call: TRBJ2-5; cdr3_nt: TGTGCCAGCAGCTTAAGAGGGCCTGCGGCACTCCAAGAGACCCAGTACTTC; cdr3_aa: CASSLRGPAALQETQYF
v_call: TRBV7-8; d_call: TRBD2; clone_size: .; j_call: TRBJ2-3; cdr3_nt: TGTGCCAGCAGCTTGTCCCCACGAATCACTAGCGGTAGCACAGATACGCAGTATTTT; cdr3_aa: CASSLSPRITSGSTDTQYF
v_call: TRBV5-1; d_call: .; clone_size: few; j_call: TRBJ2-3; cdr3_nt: TGCGCCAGCAGCTTGGGCCCGGAATCGGATACGCAGTATTTT; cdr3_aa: CASSLGPESDTQYF
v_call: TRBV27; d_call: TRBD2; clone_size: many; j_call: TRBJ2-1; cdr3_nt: TGTGCCAGCAGTTTATCTCAGCGGGGGGGCAATGAGCAGTTCTTC; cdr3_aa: CASSLSQRGGNEQFF
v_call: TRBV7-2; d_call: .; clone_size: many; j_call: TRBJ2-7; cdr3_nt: TGTGCCAGCAGCTTAGCCGGGGGGCAATACGAGCAGTACTTC; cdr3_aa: CASSLAGGQYEQYF
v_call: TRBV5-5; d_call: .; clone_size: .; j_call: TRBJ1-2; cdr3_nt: TGTGCCAGCAGCGGACGGGACTATGGCTACACCTTC; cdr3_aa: CASSGRDYGYTF
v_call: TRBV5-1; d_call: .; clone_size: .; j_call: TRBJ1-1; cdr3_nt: TGCGCCAGCAGCTTCGCCGGGACTGTGAACACTGAAGCTTTCTTT; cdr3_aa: CASSFAGTVNTEAFF
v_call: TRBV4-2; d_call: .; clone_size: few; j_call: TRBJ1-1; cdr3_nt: TGTGCCAGCAGCCATCCCGCATTTCTGAACACTGAAGCTTTCTTT; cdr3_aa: CASSHPAFLNTEAFF
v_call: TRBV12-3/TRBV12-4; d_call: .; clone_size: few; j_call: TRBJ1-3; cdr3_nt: TGTGCCAGCAGCCCACGGACTGGAAACACCATATATTTT; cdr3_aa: CASSPRTGNTIYF
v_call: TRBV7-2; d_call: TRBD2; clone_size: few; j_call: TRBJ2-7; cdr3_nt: TGTGCCAGCAGCTCCAAGACTAGCGGGAGCCGACCCTACGAGCAGTACTTC; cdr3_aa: CASSSKTSGSRPYEQYF
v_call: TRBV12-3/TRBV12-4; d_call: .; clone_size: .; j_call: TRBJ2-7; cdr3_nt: TGTGCCAGCAGTTTCTCTCCTGGGCTCGAGCAGTACTTC; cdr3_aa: CASSFSPGLEQYF
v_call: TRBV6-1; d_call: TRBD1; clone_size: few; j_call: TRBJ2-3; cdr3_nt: TGTGCCACCTTCGCCGGGACAGGTTCAGATACGCAGTATTTT; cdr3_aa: CATFAGTGSDTQYF
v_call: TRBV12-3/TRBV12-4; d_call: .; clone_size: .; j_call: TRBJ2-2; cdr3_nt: TGTGCCAGCAGTCCCACGGCCGTCCGGTCCAAGGGCACCGGGGAGCTGTTTTTT; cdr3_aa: CASSPTAVRSKGTGELFF
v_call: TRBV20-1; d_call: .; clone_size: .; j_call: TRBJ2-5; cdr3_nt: TGCAGTGCGGTTGCCCCGGGAAAGACCCAGTACTTC; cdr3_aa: CSAVAPGKTQYF
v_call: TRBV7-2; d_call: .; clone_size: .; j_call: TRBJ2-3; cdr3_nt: TGTGCCAGCAGCCATACCAAAACAGATACGCAGTATTTT; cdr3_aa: CASSHTKTDTQYF
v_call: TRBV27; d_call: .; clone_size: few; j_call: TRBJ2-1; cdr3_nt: TGTGCCAGCAGCCTTAGATCAGGGATTTCCTACAATGAGCAGTTCTTC; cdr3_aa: CASSLRSGISYNEQFF
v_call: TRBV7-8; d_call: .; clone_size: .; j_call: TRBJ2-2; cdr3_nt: TGTGCCAGCAGCTTATGGGTCACCGGGGAGCTGTTTTTT; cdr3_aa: CASSLWVTGELFF
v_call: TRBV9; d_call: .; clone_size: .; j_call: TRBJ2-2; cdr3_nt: TGTGCCAGCAGCCCCCCACACGGGGGCGGGGAGCTGTTTTTT; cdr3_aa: CASSPPHGGGELFF
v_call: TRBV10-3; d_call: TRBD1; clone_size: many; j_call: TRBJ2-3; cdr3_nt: TGTGCCATCAGTGAGCCCCCGGGACAGGGACCCGCGAAAGATACGCAGTATTTT; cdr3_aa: CAISEPPGQGPAKDTQYF
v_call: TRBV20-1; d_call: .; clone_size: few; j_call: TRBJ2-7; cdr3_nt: TGCAGTGCTAGAGTGGAGGGGGCTTACGAGCAGTACTTC; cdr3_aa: CSARVEGAYEQYF
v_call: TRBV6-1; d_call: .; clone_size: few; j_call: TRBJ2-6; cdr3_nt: TGTGCCAGCAGTACCCCGGGCACTGGGGCCAACGTCCTGACTTTC; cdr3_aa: CASSTPGTGANVLTF
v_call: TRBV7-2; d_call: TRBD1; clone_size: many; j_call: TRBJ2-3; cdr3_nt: TGTGCCAGCAGACAGGGGATCGCAGATACGCAGTATTTT; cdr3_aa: CASRQGIADTQYF
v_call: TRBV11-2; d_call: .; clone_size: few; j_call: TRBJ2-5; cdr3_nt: TGTGCCAGCAGATATAGGACTCGACTGTACCAAGAGACCCAGTACTTC; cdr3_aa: CASRYRTRLYQETQYF
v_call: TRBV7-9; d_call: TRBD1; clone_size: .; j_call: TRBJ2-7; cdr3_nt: TGTGCCAGCAGCGGACAGGCACACCACTACGAGCAGTACTTC; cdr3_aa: CASSGQAHHYEQYF
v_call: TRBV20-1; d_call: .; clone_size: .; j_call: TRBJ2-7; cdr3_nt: TGCAGTGCTCGGGTCCTTTCCGAGTACGAGCAGTACTTC; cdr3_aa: CSARVLSEYEQYF
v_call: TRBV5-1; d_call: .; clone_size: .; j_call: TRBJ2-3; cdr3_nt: TGCGCCAGCAGCTTTTGGGGGAGCGCAGATACGCAGTATTTT; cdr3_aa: CASSFWGSADTQYF
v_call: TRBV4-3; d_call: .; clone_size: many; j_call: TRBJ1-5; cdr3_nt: TGCGCCAGCAGCCAAGATGCAGGGACATCTTATAGCAATCAGCCCCAGCATTTT; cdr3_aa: CASSQDAGTSYSNQPQHF
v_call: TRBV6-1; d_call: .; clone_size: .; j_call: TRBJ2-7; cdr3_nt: TGTGCCAGCAGTCTCCGATACCCACGCAGGCCAGGGGCCTCCTACGAGCAGTACTTC; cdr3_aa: CASSLRYPRRPGASYEQYF
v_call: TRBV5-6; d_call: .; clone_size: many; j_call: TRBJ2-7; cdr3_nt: TGTGCCAGCAGCTTGGCAGGGAGCTCCTACGAGCAGTACTTC; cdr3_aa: CASSLAGSSYEQYF
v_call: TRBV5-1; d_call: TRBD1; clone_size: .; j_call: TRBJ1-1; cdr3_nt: TGCGCCAGCAGCTCGTCGGACAGAATGACAGGGTACACTGAAGCTTTCTTT; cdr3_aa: CASSSSDRMTGYTEAFF
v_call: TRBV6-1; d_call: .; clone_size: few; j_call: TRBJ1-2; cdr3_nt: TGTGCCATTCTCTCAGGAGTAAGGAGGGATGGCTACACCTTC; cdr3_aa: CAILSGVRRDGYTF
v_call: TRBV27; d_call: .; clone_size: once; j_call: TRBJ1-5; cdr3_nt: TGTGCCAGCAGTTTATCGGGAGGGAAACAGCCCCAGCATTTT; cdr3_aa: CASSLSGGKQPQHF
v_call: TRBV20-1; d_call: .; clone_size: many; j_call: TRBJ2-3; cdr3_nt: TGCAGTGCTAGAGGTCCGGGGGCGTCTAACACAGATACGCAGTATTTT; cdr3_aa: CSARGPGASNTDTQYF
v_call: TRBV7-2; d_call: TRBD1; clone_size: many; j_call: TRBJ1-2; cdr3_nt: TGTGCCAGCAGCTCCCCGGGACAGGGGTATGGCTACACCTTC; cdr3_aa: CASSSPGQGYGYTF
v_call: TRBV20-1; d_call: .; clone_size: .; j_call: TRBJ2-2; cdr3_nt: TGCAGTGCTAGAGATCAAGGCAACACCGGGGAGCTGTTTTTT; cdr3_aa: CSARDQGNTGELFF
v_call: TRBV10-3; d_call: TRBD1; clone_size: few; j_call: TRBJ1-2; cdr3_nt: TGTGCCACCATGGAGAGAGGGACAGGGTCGTCCTATGGCTACACCTTC; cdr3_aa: CATMERGTGSSYGYTF
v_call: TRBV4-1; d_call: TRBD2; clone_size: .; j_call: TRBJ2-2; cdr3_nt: TGCGCCAGCAGCCAAGTGTTTACTAGCGGGGGGTTCGGGCTGTTTTTT; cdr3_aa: CASSQVFTSGGFGLFF
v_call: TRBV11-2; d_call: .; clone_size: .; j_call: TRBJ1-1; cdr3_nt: TGTGCCAGCGGGGTCCTCTCGAGGTACACTGAAGCTTTCTTT; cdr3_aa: CASGVLSRYTEAFF
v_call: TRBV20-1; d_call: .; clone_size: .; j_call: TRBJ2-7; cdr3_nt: TGCAGTGCTAGTGCCCTCTACGAGCAGTACTTC; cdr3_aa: CSASALYEQYF
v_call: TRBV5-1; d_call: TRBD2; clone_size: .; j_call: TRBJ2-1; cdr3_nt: TGCGCCAGCAGCCTCCTTGGACTAGTCTACAATGAGCAGTTCTTC; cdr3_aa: CASSLLGLVYNEQFF
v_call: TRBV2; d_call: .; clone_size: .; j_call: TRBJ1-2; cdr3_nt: TGTGCCAGCCCCGGGCAGCCCTATGGCTACACCTTC; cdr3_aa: CASPGQPYGYTF
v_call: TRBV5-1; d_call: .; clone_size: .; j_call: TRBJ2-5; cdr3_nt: TGCGCCAGCAGCTTGGTGTGGGGAAAAGAGACCCAGTACTTC; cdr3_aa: CASSLVWGKETQYF
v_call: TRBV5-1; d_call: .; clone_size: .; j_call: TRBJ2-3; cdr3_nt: TGCGCCAGCAGCTTGGCCGACGGAGATACGCAGTATTTT; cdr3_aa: CASSLADGDTQYF
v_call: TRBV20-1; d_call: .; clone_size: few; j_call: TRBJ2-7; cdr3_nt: TGCAGTGCTTTCTCCCGGGCCAATCCCTACGAGCAGTACTTC; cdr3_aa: CSAFSRANPYEQYF
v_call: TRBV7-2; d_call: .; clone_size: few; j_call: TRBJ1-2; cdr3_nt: TGTGCCAGCAGCTTAGCGCGCGGGAAGAGGTCGGGATATGGCTACACCTTC; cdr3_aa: CASSLARGKRSGYGYTF
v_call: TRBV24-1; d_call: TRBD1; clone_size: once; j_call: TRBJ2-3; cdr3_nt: TGTGCCACCCGACAGGGGCCAGATACGCAGTATTTT; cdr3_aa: CATRQGPDTQYF